This T cell receptor beta chain was profiled in a study of T-cell memory formation after mild COVID-19. At the level of the study: Each donor largely had its own TCR clusters.

Regarding this clonotype: Its specificity is unknown.

Study-level findings and limits: Prior to infection, memory already included some responding clones, suggesting cross-reactive memory joined. Day 15 to 85 contractors were CD4/CD8 balanced; later expanders leaned CD4+.

Libraries for TCRalpha and TCRbeta carried sample barcodes and unique molecular identifiers via 5'RACE. TCRdb passed the 5' RACE reads through MiXCR, listing each CDR3 protein once. The table includes 400,000 to 500,000 distinct CDR3 sequences, 20% detected once. Germline-derived CDR1 and CDR2 are SGHTA and FQGNSA. V lost 0 bases, J lost 0 bases, and 5 bases lay in between. CDR3 length equals 14 residues. This receptor was identified in an adult woman who had mild COVID-19 (a few samples of this study predate the infection). Cell type and time point are not known. The sequenced material came from PBMCs or a T cell subset sorted from them (not recorded which). The V and J genes are TRBV7-2 and TRBJ1-2; D uncertain. The CDR3 is CASSLARANYGYTF. The CDR3, as DNA: TGTGCCAGCAGCTTAGCGCGGGCTAACTATGGCTACACCTTC.